This entry is about one T cell receptor beta chain. The antigen is unknown. This sample is drawn from a study of OX40 agonist ivuxolimab in advanced cancers. On the study more broadly: The study treated patients with ivuxolimab, an agonistic anti-OX40 (CD134) antibody. Eligibility admitted prior anti-PD-1, anti-PD-L1 or anti-CTLA-4 therapy; 40% had some. Study conclusions and caveats: Partial responders dosed at 0.1-3.0 mg/kg displayed clonal expansion ranking among the lowest.

The germline CDR1 and CDR2 sequences are GTSNPN and SVGIG (reference sequence). V lost 0 bases and J lost 4; bases outside the gene matches: 2. CDR3 length: 14 amino acids. Measured with immunoSEQ multiplex PCR; TCRdb has only the in-frame clones, and not every one. This sample yields fewer than 120,000 clones, of which more than 70% are seen a single time; around 0.27% belongs to the top ten. This material consisted of CD4+ or CD8+ T cells sorted from blood, taken in a trial of the OX40 agonist ivuxolimab. This chain joins TRBV30 and TRBJ1-2, with 10 bases identical to TRBD1. The clonotype was recovered from an adult with an advanced solid tumor such as melanoma, head and neck, liver or kidney cancer. The CDR3 DNA sequence: TGTGCCTGGAGTGTAGACAGGGGGCCCTATGGCTACACCTTC. Amino acids: CAWSVDRGPYGYTF.